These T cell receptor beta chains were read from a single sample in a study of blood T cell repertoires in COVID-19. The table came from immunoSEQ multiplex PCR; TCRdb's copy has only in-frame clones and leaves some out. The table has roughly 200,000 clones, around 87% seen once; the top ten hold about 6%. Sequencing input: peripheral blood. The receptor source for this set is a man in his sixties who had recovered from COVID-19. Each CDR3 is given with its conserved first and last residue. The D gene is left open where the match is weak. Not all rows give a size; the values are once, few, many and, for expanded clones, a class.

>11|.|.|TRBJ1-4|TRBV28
CASGANEKLFF
TGTGCCAGCGGGGCCAATGAAAAACTGTTTTTT
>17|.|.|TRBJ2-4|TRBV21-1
CASSNQRTAIAKNIQYF
TGTGCCAGCAGCAACCAAAGGACAGCTATAGCCAAAAACATTCAGTACTTC
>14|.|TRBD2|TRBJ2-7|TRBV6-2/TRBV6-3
CASSVTSWSYEQYF
TGTGCCAGCAGTGTGACTAGCTGGTCCTACGAGCAGTACTTC
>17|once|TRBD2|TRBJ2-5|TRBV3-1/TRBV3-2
CASSQTLGAGDLKTQYF
TGTGCCAGCAGCCAAACCCTAGGGGCGGGGGACTTAAAGACCCAGTACTTC
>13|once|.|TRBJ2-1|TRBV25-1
CASSELTSHEQFF
TGTGCCAGCAGTGAACTTACTAGCCATGAGCAGTTCTTC
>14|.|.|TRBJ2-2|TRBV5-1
CASSSVLNTGELFF
TGCGCCAGCAGCTCCGTCCTGAACACCGGGGAGCTGTTTTTT
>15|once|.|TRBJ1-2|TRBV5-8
CASSLALASNYGYTF
TGTGCCAGCAGCTTGGCCTTAGCCTCTAACTATGGCTACACCTTC
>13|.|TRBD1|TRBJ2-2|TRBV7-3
CASSGGATGELFF
TGTGCCAGCTCAGGGGGCGCGACCGGGGAGCTGTTTTTT
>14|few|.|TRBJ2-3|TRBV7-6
CASSLLDTTDTQYF
TGTGCCAGCAGCTTACTGGACACAACAGATACGCAGTATTTT
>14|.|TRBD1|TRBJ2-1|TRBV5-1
CASLKGQGYNEQFF
TGCGCCAGCTTGAAGGGACAGGGTTACAATGAGCAGTTCTTC
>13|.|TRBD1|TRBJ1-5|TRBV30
CAWSSQGRQPQHF
TGTGCCTGGAGTTCACAGGGGAGACAGCCCCAGCATTTT
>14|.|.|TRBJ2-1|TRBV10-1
CASSETITGNEQFF
TGCGCCAGCAGTGAAACTATTACGGGTAATGAGCAGTTCTTC
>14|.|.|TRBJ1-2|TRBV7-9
CATFAGWGNYGYTF
TGTGCCACCTTTGCAGGGTGGGGTAACTATGGCTACACCTTC
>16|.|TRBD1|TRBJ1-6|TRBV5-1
CASSPTRGAGGSPLHF
TGCGCCAGCAGCCCCACCAGGGGGGCTGGTGGTTCACCCCTCCACTTT
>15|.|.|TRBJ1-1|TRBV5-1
CASSLVWAGDTEAFF
TGCGCCAGCAGCTTGGTCTGGGCCGGGGACACTGAAGCTTTCTTT
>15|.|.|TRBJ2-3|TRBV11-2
CASSLDLASVYTQYF
TGTGCCAGCAGCTTAGATCTAGCTAGCGTCTATACGCAGTATTTT
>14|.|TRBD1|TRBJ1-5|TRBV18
CASSPTGGNQPQHF
TGTGCCAGCTCACCGACAGGGGGCAATCAGCCCCAGCATTTT
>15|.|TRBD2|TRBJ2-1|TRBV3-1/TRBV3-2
CASSPRLAWGGEQFF
TGTGCCAGCAGCCCTCGACTAGCTTGGGGAGGTGAGCAGTTCTTC
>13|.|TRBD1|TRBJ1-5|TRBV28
CASRDSLNQPQHF
TGTGCCAGTAGGGACAGCCTAAATCAGCCCCAGCATTTT
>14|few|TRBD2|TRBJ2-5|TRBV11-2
CASSSSGIQETQYF
TGTGCCAGCAGCTCTAGCGGGATACAAGAGACCCAGTACTTC
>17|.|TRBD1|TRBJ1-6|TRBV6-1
CASSEARQGASSSPLHF
TGTGCCAGCAGTGAAGCAAGGCAGGGGGCCTCAAGTTCACCCCTCCACTTT
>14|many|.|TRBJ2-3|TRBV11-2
CASSLNQARDTQYF
TGTGCCAGCAGCTTAAACCAGGCGAGAGATACGCAGTATTTT
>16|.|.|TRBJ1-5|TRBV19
CASSMGGSGAGQPQHF
TGTGCCAGTAGTATGGGGGGGTCAGGGGCCGGTCAGCCCCAGCATTTT
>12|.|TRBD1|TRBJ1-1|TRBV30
CAGQGRNTEAFF
TGTGCCGGACAGGGAAGGAACACTGAAGCTTTCTTT
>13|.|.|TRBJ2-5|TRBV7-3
CASSLGAGETQYF
TGTGCCAGCAGCTTGGGGGCTGGAGAGACCCAGTACTTC
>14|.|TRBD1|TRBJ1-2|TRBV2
CASSERQGANGYTF
TGTGCCAGCAGTGAGCGCCAGGGGGCAAATGGCTACACCTTC
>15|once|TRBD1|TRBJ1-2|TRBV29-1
CSVNVDRGSNYGYTF
TGCAGCGTTAACGTCGACAGGGGCTCTAACTATGGCTACACCTTC
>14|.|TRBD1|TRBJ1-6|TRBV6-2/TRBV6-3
CASSHTGANSPLHF
TGTGCCAGCAGTCATACAGGGGCCAATTCACCCCTCCACTTT
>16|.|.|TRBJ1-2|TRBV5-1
CASSLELAGQGGGYTF
TGCGCCAGCAGCTTGGAGCTTGCCGGCCAGGGAGGTGGCTACACCTTC
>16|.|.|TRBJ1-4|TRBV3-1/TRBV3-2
CASSHGQNLPNEKLFF
TGTGCCAGCAGCCATGGACAGAACCTCCCTAATGAAAAACTGTTTTTT
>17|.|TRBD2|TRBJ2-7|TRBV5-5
CASSSRGTSGGQYEQYF
TGTGCCAGCAGCTCTCGGGGGACTAGCGGGGGTCAATACGAGCAGTACTTC
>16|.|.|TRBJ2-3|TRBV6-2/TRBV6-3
CASSPLDRLRTDTQYF
TGTGCCAGCAGTCCCCTGGACAGACTCCGCACAGATACGCAGTATTTT
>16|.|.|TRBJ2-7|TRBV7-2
CASSARDPGGAYEQYF
TGTGCCAGCAGCGCTAGGGACCCGGGGGGCGCCTACGAGCAGTACTTC
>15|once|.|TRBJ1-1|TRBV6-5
CASSYVGTGNTEAFF
TGTGCCAGCAGTTACGTGGGCACAGGGAACACTGAAGCTTTCTTT
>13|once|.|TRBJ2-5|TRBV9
CASSGRVQETQYF
TGTGCCAGCAGCGGGCGGGTCCAAGAGACCCAGTACTTC
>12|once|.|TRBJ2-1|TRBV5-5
CASSLSGNEQFF
TGTGCCAGCAGCTTGTCGGGAAATGAGCAGTTCTTC
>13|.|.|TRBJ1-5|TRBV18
CASSPRGDQPQHF
TGTGCCAGCTCACCTCGGGGGGATCAGCCCCAGCATTTT
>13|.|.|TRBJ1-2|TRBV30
CAVTRGAHPGYTF
TGTGCCGTTACACGGGGGGCGCATCCTGGCTACACCTTC
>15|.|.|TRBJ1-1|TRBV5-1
CASSLEAGAGTEAFF
TGCGCCAGCAGCTTGGAGGCAGGGGCAGGCACTGAAGCTTTCTTT
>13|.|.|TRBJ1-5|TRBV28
CASYPGPNQPQHF
TGTGCCAGTTATCCAGGGCCCAATCAGCCCCAGCATTTT
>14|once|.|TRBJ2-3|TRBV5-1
CASSLGRLTDTQYF
TGCGCCAGCAGCTTGGGACGACTCACAGATACGCAGTATTTT
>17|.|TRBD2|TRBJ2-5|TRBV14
CASSQGGRAVIQETQYF
TGTGCCAGCAGCCAAGGCGGGAGGGCGGTTATACAAGAGACCCAGTACTTC
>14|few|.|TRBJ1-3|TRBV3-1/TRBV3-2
CASSAPGAGNTIYF
TGTGCCAGCAGCGCCCCAGGGGCTGGAAACACCATATATTTT
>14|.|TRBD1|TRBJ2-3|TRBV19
CASTYRGLADTQYF
TGTGCCAGTACTTACAGGGGGCTAGCAGATACGCAGTATTTT
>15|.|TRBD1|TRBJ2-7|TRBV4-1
CASSRAGTGINEQYF
TGCGCCAGCAGCCGAGCCGGGACAGGTATCAACGAGCAGTACTTC
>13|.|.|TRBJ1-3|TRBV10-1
CASSGSSGNTIYF
TGCGCCAGCAGTGGGTCATCGGGAAACACCATATATTTT